This T cell receptor beta chain comes out of a study of T cell repertoires in cytomegalovirus infection. On this clonotype itself: Antigen: not known.

V lost 6 bases to trimming and J lost 0 bases, with 23 bases between them. Germline V CDR1 and CDR2: SGHAT, FQNNGV. The CDR3 covers 18 residues. TCRdb re-called the reads with MiXCR, one entry per CDR3 protein. This sample has about half a million distinct CDR3 sequences, with approximately 40% found just once. The gene calls are TRBV11-2 and TRBJ1-2; D is possibly TRBD1 (6 bases). This sequence was found in a human donor in good health (CMV status not recorded). Some clones in this sample may be carry-over from other donors' samples. The sequencing here drew on cultured PBMCs, taken from culture after CMV antigen stimulation. The CDR3 here is CASRTWGQAHKTNYGYTF. CDR3 bases: TGTGCCAGCAGGACGTGGGGGCAGGCCCACAAAACTAACTATGGCTACACCTTC.